This T cell receptor (beta chain) was documented in a study of immune evolution from preneoplasia to lung adenocarcinoma. Study findings and constraints: Later-stage lesions seemingly showed higher T cell density and diversity than normal lung. Top clone share appeared to fall from AAH through AIS, MIA, adenocarcinoma.

This clone was seen a few times. Its antigen is still unknown. TCRdb's copy holds only in-frame clones and misses some; the assay was immunoSEQ multiplex PCR. The sample has around 5,700 clones, approximately 74% seen once. J lost 5 bases, V lost 4 bases, and 4 bases had no gene match. CDR1 SGHAT and CDR2 FQDESV come from the germline V gene (reference sequence). This CDR3 has 14 amino acids. Sequencing used FFPE adjacent normal lung tissue. This chain uses TRBV11-1 with TRBJ2-2; 7 bases match TRBD2. The sequence came from a donor older than 65 with lung adenocarcinoma. The CDR3 nucleotides are TGTGCCAGCAGCTGGACTAGTGGGACCGGGGAGCTGTTTTTT. Protein product: CASSWTSGTGELFF.